This T cell receptor (beta chain) was sequenced for a study of identical twins. Unique molecular identifiers were present on the cDNA, which also gained a universal primer site by template switching. TCRdb fed the 5' RACE reads into MiXCR, producing one record per CDR3 protein. The data contain fewer than 550,000 distinct CDR3 sequences, approximately 16% of them singletons. Study-wide findings and caveats: Conclusions leaned on cross-sectional statistical analysis and did not track the same donors over time.

In its sample, this clonotype was seen once. Its target is not known. This sample was shared with a second study, whose subject was yellow fever vaccine responses in identical twins.

The source is a woman between 18 and 29 years old in good health. Sequencing used CD4+ T cells sorted from blood.

CDR3 DNA sequence: TGTGCCAGCAGCTCGACCTACTGGTCCGGGGCCAACGTCCTGACTTTC. Amino acids: CASSSTYWSGANVLTF. The rearrangement joins TRBV11-3 to TRBJ2-6; D gene unclear. Germline-derived CDR1 and CDR2 are SGHNT and YENEEA. The CDR3 runs to 16 residues. Between the trimmed V and J ends, which lost 4 bases and 4 bases, there was a span of 14 bases. The complete variable domain, with remaining parts taken from reference TRBV11-3 and TRBJ2-6, reads EAGVVQSPRYKIIEKKQPVAFWCNPISGHNTLYWYLQNLGQGPELLIRYENEEAVDDSQLPKDRFSAERLKGVDSTLKIQPAELGDSAVYLCASSSTYWSGANVLTFGAGSRLTVL.